A single sample is the source of the 27 T cell receptor beta chains below, sequenced in a study of blood T cell repertoires in COVID-19. Profiled with immunoSEQ multiplex PCR; TCRdb holds only in-frame clones, not every one. Found here are a few hundred thousand clones, 70% to 90% of them singletons; the top ten hold 3% to 4.5%. The sequencing sample was made of peripheral blood. These receptor sequences come from a woman aged 40 to 50 with acute or convalescent COVID-19.

The V call is TRBV19, the J call TRBJ1-1; the match to TRBD1 covers 8 bases. The CDR3 has 13 residues. V shed 2 bases, J shed 4 bases, and the junction held 0 bases outside the gene matches. Germline values: CDR1 LNHDA, CDR2 SQIVND (reference sequence). CDR3 coding DNA: TGTGCCAGTAGTATAACAGGGGGCACTGAAGCTTTCTTT. Its translation: CASSITGGTEAFF.

This clone was counted once. This rearrangement joins TRBV7-3 to TRBJ2-1; 8 nucleotides align to TRBD2. The CDR3 extends over 15 amino acids. CDR1 and CDR2 from the germline V gene are SGHTA and FQGTGA. The J segment lost 8 bases and the V segment lost 2 bases, leaving 8 bases of the junction unmatched. CDR3 nucleotide sequence: TGTGCCAGCAGCTTATTGGGACTAGAGGTCGATGAGCAGTTCTTC. This translates into CASSLLGLEVDEQFF.

This sequence joins TRBV9 and TRBJ2-2, with 14 bases matching TRBD2. V trimming: 3 bases; J trimming: 7 bases; junction bases outside the gene matches: 5. CDR1 SGDLS and CDR2 YYNGEE come from the germline V gene. The CDR3 has 16 residues. This CDR3 is CASSATGLAGGGELFF. CDR3 bases: TGTGCCAGCAGCGCTACCGGACTAGCGGGGGGCGGGGAGCTGTTTTTT.

The CDR3 loop is CASSVAGGAWTDTQYF. The CDR3 region has the DNA TGTGCCAGCAGCGTAGCCGGGGGGGCCTGGACAGATACGCAGTATTTT. The chain has TRBV9 and TRBJ2-3; 8 positions match TRBD2. CDR3 size: 16 residues. V lost 0 bases, J lost 3 bases, and 6 bases stayed unmatched. Germline V gene data show CDR1 as SGDLS and CDR2 as YYNGEE. Looking up the rest from reference TRBV9 and TRBJ2-3 gives the full variable domain: DSGVTQTPKHLITATGQRVTLRCSPRSGDLSVYWYQQSLDQGLQFLIQYYNGEERAKGNILERFSAQQFPDLHSELNLSSLELGDSALYFCASSVAGGAWTDTQYFGPGTRLTVL.

Here the CDR3 reads CASSEDKRVSYNEQFF. CDR3 in DNA: TGTGCCAGCAGTGAAGACAAGCGAGTATCCTACAATGAGCAGTTCTTC. The gene calls are TRBV2 and TRBJ2-1, with no clear D. Germline assignment: CDR1 SNHLY and CDR2 FYNNEI. CDR3 length: 16 amino acids. V gave up 1 base and J gave up 1 base, with 11 bases separating them.

The chain links TRBV6-5 to TRBJ2-7; D is perhaps TRBD2 (5 bases). V was shortened by 8 bases and J by 6 bases, with 17 bases between the two germline ends. This CDR3 contains 13 residues. Germline assignment: CDR1 MNHEY and CDR2 SVGAGI. The CDR3 DNA is TGTGCCAGCGCCCCGGGGTTTTATAGCGAGCAGTACGTC. It is translated as CASAPGFYSEQYV.

In nucleotides, the CDR3 is TGTGCCAGCAGCTTGCCTATGAGGACTACGAACACTGAAGCTTTCTTT. Its translation is CASSLPMRTTNTEAFF. The V gene is TRBV5-4, the J gene TRBJ1-1, with D unclear. The germline gives CDR1 SGHNT, CDR2 YYREEE (reference sequence). The CDR3 has 16 residues. Trimming cost V 1 base and J 1 base, with 14 bases left between them.

V usage is TRBV15 and J usage is TRBJ2-7, with a tentative D call TRBD2 (5 bases). CDR1 and CDR2 from the germline V gene are LNHNV and YYDKDF (reference sequence). Deletions cut 0 bases from V and 2 bases from J, with 11 bases between. CDR3 length: 15 residues. CDR3 sequence (DNA): TGTGCCACCAGCAGAGACATCGGGGTTGCCTACGAGCAGTACGTC. Translation: CATSRDIGVAYEQYV.

V usage is TRBV2 and J usage is TRBJ1-2; D is unclear. The V gene's germline CDR1 is SNHLY and CDR2 FYNNEI. The V end was cut by 6 bases, the J end by 4 bases, with 15 bases between. The CDR3 totals 14 residues. The CDR3 nucleotides read TGTGCCAGCAGGATTACCTGGCTAGCCTATGGCTACACCTTC. Translation: CASRITWLAYGYTF.

Only one count was recorded for this clone. The chain couples TRBV19 to TRBJ1-5; D is ambiguous. V lost 3 bases to trimming and J lost 3 bases, with 18 bases between them. Per germline, CDR1 LNHDA and CDR2 SQIVND (reference sequence). The CDR3 is 17 amino acids. The CDR3 DNA sequence: TGTGCCAGTAGTATTAGTTGGGCGAAAAGGATCAATCAGCCCCAGCATTTT. Translation: CASSISWAKRINQPQHF. Variable domain in full (rest from reference TRBV19 and TRBJ1-5): DGGITQSPKYLFRKEGQNVTLSCEQNLNHDAMYWYRQDPGQGLRLIYYSQIVNDFQKGDIAEGYSVSREKKESFPLTVTSAQKNPTAFYLCASSISWAKRINQPQHFGDGTRLSIL.

This clone was observed a single time. V and J are TRBV20-1 and TRBJ2-5; D gene unclear. CDR1 and CDR2 (germline): DFQATT, SNEGSKA (reference sequence). Trimming pared 7 bases from V and 1 base from J, leaving 7 bases between. The CDR3 is 11 residues long. CDR3 DNA: TGCAGTGGGCAGATCCAAGAGACCCAGTACTTC. The encoded protein is CSGQIQETQYF.

This rearrangement joins TRBV25-1 to TRBJ1-2, with 8 bases aligning to TRBD1. Per the germline V gene, CDR1 is MGHDK and CDR2 is SYGVNS. This CDR3 has 14 residues. V lost 6 bases and J lost 7; bases outside the gene matches: 10. Here the CDR3 reads CASSQGALRSGYTF. DNA for the CDR3: TGTGCCAGCAGCCAGGGGGCCTTGCGGTCTGGCTACACCTTC.

This clone appeared once. The CDR3: CASSRRLAGGPGTGELFF. CDR3 DNA sequence: TGTGCCAGCAGCCGGAGACTAGCGGGGGGGCCCGGCACCGGGGAGCTGTTTTTT. The chain combines TRBV3-1 (or the pseudogene TRBV3-2) with TRBJ2-2, with 14 bases fitting TRBD2. The trim removed 4 bases at V and 4 bases at J, leaving 8 bases unmatched. The CDR3 runs 18 residues. CDR1 is LGHDT, CDR2 YNNKEL, per germline (reference sequence).

The rearrangement uses TRBV24-1 and TRBJ2-1; 9 bases line up with TRBD1. Germline V gene data show CDR1 as KGHDR and CDR2 as SFDVKD. This CDR3 is built from 18 residues. V was pared by 3 bases and J by 8 bases, with 16 bases of the junction left unmatched. The CDR3 reads CATSDPRKGDRVGDEQFF. The CDR3 DNA follows: TGTGCCACCAGTGATCCGCGAAAGGGGGACAGGGTTGGCGATGAGCAGTTCTTC.

This clone was picked up a small number of times. The junction does not match germline at one end; this may be a read error. The gene calls are TRBV20-1 and TRBJ1-2; D is unclear. CDR3 size: 10 residues. Germline V gene data show CDR1 as DFQATT and CDR2 as SNEGSKA (reference sequence). The CDR3 coding sequence is TGCAGTGCTGGAGACCGGGGCTACACCTTC. The encoded protein is CSAGDRGYTF.

The genes are TRBV6-5 and TRBJ1-1, with TRBD1 identical over 9 bases. J gave up 8 bases and V 6 bases, and 7 bases lay outside the gene matches. CDR3 size: 13 residues. Germline lookup yields CDR1 MNHEY and CDR2 SVGAGI. The CDR3 DNA reads TGTGCCAGCAGGCCAACAGGGGGCCGCGAAGCTTTCTTT. Protein product: CASRPTGGREAFF.

This rearrangement joins TRBV3-1 (or the pseudogene TRBV3-2) to TRBJ2-7, with 9 bases that match TRBD1. In germline, CDR1 is LGHDT, CDR2 YNNKEL (reference sequence). V lost 4 bases and J lost 5; bases outside the gene matches: 6. CDR3 length: 14 amino acids. The CDR3: CASSLGQGHDEQYV. The CDR3 region has the DNA TGTGCCAGCAGCCTTGGACAGGGGCACGACGAGCAGTACGTC.

J is TRBJ2-5 and V is TRBV20-1; D unclear. Trimming left V 7 bases short and J 5 bases short, with 11 bases between. Per the germline V gene, CDR1 is DFQATT and CDR2 is SNEGSKA (reference sequence). The CDR3 totals 11 residues. CDR3 region: CSVVESETQYF. CDR3 coding DNA: TGCAGTGTCGTAGAGTCGGAGACCCAGTACTTC.

This chain connects TRBV24-1 to TRBJ2-1; maybe TRBD2 (5 bases). Germline CDR1 reads KGHDR; CDR2 reads SFDVKD. V lost 3 bases and J 3 bases, leaving 5 bases between the germline ends. The CDR3 is 13 residues long. In DNA, the CDR3 is TGTGCCACCAGTGATCGGGGCTACAATGAGCAGTTCTTC. Its protein is CATSDRGYNEQFF.

The chain recombines TRBV19 with TRBJ1-1; tentatively, D is TRBD1 (5 bases). Looked up from germline, CDR1 is LNHDA and CDR2 is SQIVND (reference sequence). Trimming removed 7 bases from V and 1 base from J, with 13 bases in between. The CDR3 sequence is 14 residues long. CDR3 in amino acids: CASNLQVSNTEAFF. The CDR3 DNA is TGTGCCAGTAACCTACAGGTTTCGAACACTGAAGCTTTCTTT.

This clone appeared a few times. The chain has TRBV4-2 and TRBJ1-1; TRBD1 agrees at 7 bases. Looked up from germline, CDR1 is LGHNA and CDR2 is YNFKEQ. V lost 2 bases, J lost 10 bases, and 16 bases stayed unmatched. This CDR3 has 16 amino acids. This CDR3 is CASSQHPTGITVIAFF. The CDR3, as DNA: TGTGCCAGCAGCCAACACCCGACAGGGATTACCGTGATAGCTTTCTTT.

There are a few counts of this clone. The gene calls are TRBV29-1 and TRBJ1-5; 9 bases are shared with TRBD1. The CDR3 loop spans 16 amino acids. Germline trimming cut 3 bases from V and 1 base from J; bases unmatched to any gene: 7. CDR1 is SQVTM, CDR2 ANQGSEA, per germline. Written as DNA, the CDR3 is TGCAGCGTTGATGACAGGGGGGGAGAAAGCAATCAGCCCCAGCATTTT. Translated: CSVDDRGGESNQPQHF.

The table lists this clone with a few counts. The chain couples TRBV23-1 to TRBJ2-7, with 11 positions matching TRBD2. TRBV23-1 is an ORF, with its function uncertain. The V gene end was trimmed by 3 bases and the J gene end by 0 bases; junction bases not matched to a gene: 22. CDR3 length equals 22 residues. This CDR3 is CASSQEAVSLAGGRRRSYEQYV. In DNA form, the CDR3 reads TGCGCCAGCAGTCAGGAGGCCGTGAGCCTAGCGGGGGGCCGTCGGCGCTCCTACGAGCAGTACGTC.

The rearrangement uses TRBV18 and TRBJ1-2; 10 bases line up with TRBD1. Germline V gene sequence: CDR1 KGHSH, CDR2 LQKENI. V shed 3 bases and J 4 bases; nucleotides not matched to a gene: 8. The length of the CDR3 is 16 residues. The DNA of the CDR3 is TGTGCCAGCTCACCCTCCGGGACAGGGGAACTCTATGGCTACACCTTC. Amino acids: CASSPSGTGELYGYTF.

This sequence joins TRBV6-1 and TRBJ1-1, with D perhaps TRBD1 (5 bases). CDR3 size: 14 residues. Germline V CDR1 and CDR2: MNHNS, SASEGT. The V end lost 2 bases, the J end lost 10 bases, and 17 bases lay between the germline ends. CDR3 DNA: TGTGCCAGCAGTGAACCTGGGACTTCCGAGCGAGCTTTCTTT. Amino acids: CASSEPGTSERAFF.

The chain combines TRBV6-5 with TRBJ1-4; D not resolved. The germline V and J ends were trimmed by 0 bases and 7 bases, with 12 bases remaining between them. CDR1 and CDR2 (germline): MNHEY, SVGAGI. This CDR3 has 15 amino acids. CDR3 loop: CASSYSNGIGEKLFF. The CDR3 coding sequence is TGTGCCAGCAGTTACTCGAACGGGATCGGTGAAAAACTGTTTTTT.

The chain couples TRBV19 to TRBJ2-2; the match to TRBD2 covers 10 bases. CDR3 length equals 17 residues. V trimming: 5 bases; J trimming: 0 bases; junction bases outside the gene matches: 6. Per germline, CDR1 LNHDA and CDR2 SQIVND (reference sequence). DNA of the CDR3: TGTGCCAGTAGTTCCCTAGCGGGGGCCTCGAACACCGGGGAGCTGTTTTTT. Translation gives CASSSLAGASNTGELFF. The variable domain in full, completed from reference TRBV19 and TRBJ2-2, reads DGGITQSPKYLFRKEGQNVTLSCEQNLNHDAMYWYRQDPGQGLRLIYYSQIVNDFQKGDIAEGYSVSREKKESFPLTVTSAQKNPTAFYLCASSSLAGASNTGELFFGEGSRLTVL.